What follows describes a single TCR beta chain. The record originates from a study of blood T cell repertoires in COVID-19. Study as a whole: The analysed material was cDNA or gDNA that came from T cells, B-cell-depleted T cells, or PBMCs.

Produced via immunoSEQ multiplex PCR; TCRdb's table is partial and in-frame only. The table lists about 330,000 clones, around nine tenths of them singletons, with over 4.5% in the top ten. Participant reports of clinical history set cohort assignment. For recovered donors of Cohort 3, there were two negative PCRs, clearance, or symptom resolution. CDR1 and CDR2 from the germline V gene are MNHEY and SVGAGI. With V trimmed by 6 bases and J by 1 base, 5 bases remained unmatched. This CDR3 is 14 amino acids long. This receptor was obtained from a man aged 25 to 40 who had recovered from COVID-19. Sample: PBMCs or T cells enriched from blood (not recorded which). This chain uses TRBV6-5 with TRBJ2-5, with TRBD1 matching 7 bases. CDR3 sequence reads: CASRRRDSQETQYF. The CDR3 region has the DNA TGTGCCAGCAGGCGCCGGGACAGCCAAGAGACCCAGTACTTC.